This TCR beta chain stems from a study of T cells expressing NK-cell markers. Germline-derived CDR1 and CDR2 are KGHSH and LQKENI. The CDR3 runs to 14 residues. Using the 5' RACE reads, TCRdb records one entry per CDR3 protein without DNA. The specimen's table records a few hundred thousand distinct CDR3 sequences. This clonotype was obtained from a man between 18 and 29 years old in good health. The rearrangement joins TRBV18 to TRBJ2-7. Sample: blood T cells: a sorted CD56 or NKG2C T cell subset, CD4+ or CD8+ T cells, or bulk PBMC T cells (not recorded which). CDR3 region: CASSPPALGYEQYF.